This T cell receptor (beta chain) derives from a study of blood T cell repertoires in COVID-19. Study overall: Both acute and convalescent COVID-19 samples were obtained from the United States, Italy and Spain. Sources were T cells, B-cell-depleted T cells, or PBMCs; the material itself was cDNA or gDNA.

The CDR3 is 15 residues long. V gave up 4 bases and J gave up 1 base, with 11 bases separating them. The V gene's germline CDR1 is SEHNR and CDR2 FQNEAQ (reference sequence). Repertoires were generated with immunoSEQ multiplex PCR, while TCRdb's copy carries only in-frame clones and drops some. This sample has 100,000 to 150,000 clones, with 82% found just once. This receptor was identified in a woman aged 70-85 years with acute or convalescent COVID-19. This chain joins TRBV7-9 and TRBJ2-4; D ambiguous. Sequenced material: peripheral blood. CDR3 sequence (DNA): TGTGCCAGCAGCTCGAGGTTGGAGGCCAAAAACATTCAGTACTTC. Encoded protein: CASSSRLEAKNIQYF.